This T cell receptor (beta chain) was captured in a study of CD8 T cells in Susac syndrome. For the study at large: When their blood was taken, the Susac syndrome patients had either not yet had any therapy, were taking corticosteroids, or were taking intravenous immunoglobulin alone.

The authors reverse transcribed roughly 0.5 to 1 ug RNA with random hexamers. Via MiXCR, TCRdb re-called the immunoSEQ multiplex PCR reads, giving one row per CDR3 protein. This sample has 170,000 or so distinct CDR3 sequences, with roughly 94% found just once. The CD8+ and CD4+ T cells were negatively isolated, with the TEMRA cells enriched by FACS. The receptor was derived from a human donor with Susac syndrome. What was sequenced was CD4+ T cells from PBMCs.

Written as DNA, the CDR3 is TGCAGTGCTAGGATTCAAAACAGGGGGCCAGGGGAGACCCAGTACTTC. Protein sequence: CSARIQNRGPGETQYF. The chain uses TRBV20-1 and TRBJ2-5, with TRBD1 matching over 9 bases. In germline, CDR1 is DFQATT, CDR2 SNEGSKA (reference sequence). This CDR3 has 16 residues. J lost 5 bases, V lost 3 bases, and 13 bases had no gene match.